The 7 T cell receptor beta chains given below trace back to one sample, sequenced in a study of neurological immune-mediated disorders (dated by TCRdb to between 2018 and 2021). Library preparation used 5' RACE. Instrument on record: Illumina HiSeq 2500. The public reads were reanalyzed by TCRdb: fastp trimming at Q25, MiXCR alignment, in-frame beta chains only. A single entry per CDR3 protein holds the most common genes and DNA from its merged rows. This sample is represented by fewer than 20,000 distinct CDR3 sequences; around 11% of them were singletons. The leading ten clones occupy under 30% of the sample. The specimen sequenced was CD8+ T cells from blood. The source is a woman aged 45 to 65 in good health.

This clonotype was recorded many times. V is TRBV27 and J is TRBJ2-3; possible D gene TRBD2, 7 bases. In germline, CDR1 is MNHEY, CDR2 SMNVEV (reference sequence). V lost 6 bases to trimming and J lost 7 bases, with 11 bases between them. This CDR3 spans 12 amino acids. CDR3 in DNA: TGTGCCAGCAGCGGGGGGCCGAATACGCAGTATTTT. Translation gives CASSGGPNTQYF.

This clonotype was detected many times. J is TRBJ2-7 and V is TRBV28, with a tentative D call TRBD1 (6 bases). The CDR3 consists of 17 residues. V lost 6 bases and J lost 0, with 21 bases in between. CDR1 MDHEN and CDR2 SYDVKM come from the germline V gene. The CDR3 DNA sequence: TGTGCCAGCAGGACTTCCTGGTGGGACATGAGCTCCTACGAGCAGTACTTC. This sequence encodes CASRTSWWDMSSYEQYF.

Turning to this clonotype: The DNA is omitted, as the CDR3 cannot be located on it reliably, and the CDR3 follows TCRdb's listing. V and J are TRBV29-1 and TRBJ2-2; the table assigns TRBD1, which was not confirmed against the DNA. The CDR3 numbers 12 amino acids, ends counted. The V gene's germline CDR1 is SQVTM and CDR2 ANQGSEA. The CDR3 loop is CSAPRGPGSCFF.

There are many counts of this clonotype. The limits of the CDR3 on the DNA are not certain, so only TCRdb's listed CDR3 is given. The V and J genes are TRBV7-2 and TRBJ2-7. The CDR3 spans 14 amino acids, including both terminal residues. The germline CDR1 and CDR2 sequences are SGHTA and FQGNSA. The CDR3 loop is CASSPEQYFAEQYF.

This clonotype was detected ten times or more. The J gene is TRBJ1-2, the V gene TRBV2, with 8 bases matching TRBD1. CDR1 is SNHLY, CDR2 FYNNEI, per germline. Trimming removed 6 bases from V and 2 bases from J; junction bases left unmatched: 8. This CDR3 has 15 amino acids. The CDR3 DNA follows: TGTGCCAGCAGCGCTGCAGGGGGCGGGAACTATGGCTACACCTTC. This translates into CASSAAGGGNYGYTF. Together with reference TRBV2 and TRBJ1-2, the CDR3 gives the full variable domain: EPEVTQTPSHQVTQMGQEVILRCVPISNHLYFYWYRQILGQKVEFLVSFYNNEISEKSEIFDDQFSVERPDGSNFTLKIRSTKLEDSAMYFCASSAAGGGNYGYTFGSGTRLTVV.

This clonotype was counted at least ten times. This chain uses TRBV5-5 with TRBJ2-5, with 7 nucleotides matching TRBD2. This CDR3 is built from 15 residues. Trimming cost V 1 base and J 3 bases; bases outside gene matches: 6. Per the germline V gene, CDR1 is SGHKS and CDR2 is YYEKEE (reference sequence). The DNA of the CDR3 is TGTGCCAGCAGCTTGTTCCTCCTAGCGGAAGAGACCCAGTACTTC. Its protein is CASSLFLLAEETQYF.

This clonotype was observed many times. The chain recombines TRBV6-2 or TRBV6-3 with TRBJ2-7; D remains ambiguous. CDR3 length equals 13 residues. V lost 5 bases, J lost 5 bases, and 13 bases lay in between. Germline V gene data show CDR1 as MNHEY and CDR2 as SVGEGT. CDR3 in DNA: TGTGCCAGCAGTGAGTCCCCGGGCGACGAGCAGTACTTC. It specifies CASSESPGDEQYF.